This T cell receptor (beta chain) emerged from a study of CD8+ T cells in alopecia areata. For the study at large: Skin was taken from 6-12-month-old C3H/HeJ graft donors that had spontaneous alopecia and grafted onto roughly 6-11-week-old female C3H/HeJ mice.

Extracted RNA was reverse transcribed, and the resulting cDNA served as sequencing template. The data were produced by immunoSEQ multiplex PCR, yet TCRdb's version contains in-frame clones alone and is incomplete. This sample has 200,000 to 300,000 clones, each found more than once. General study findings and limits: Lesional tissue from the scalp (especially in alopecia totalis/universalis) showed higher clonality than normal scalp. Sequenced scalp T cells also include alphabeta T cells resident in normal skin.

This clone was detected only a few times. Its antigen remains unidentified. Gene names and germline refer to mouse. The CDR3 end is not reached by the read, which stops 4 residues before it; the germline J gene fills it in. Trimming took off 4 bases at V and 0 bases at J, with 5 bases between the two ends. CDR3 length equals 13 residues. The germline gives CDR1 MNHDT, CDR2 YYDKIL. Markers including CD4, CD8alpha, NKG2D and NKG2ACE guided sorting of pooled cutaneous lymph node cells. This TCR came from a C3H/HeJ mouse with alopecia areata. MHC haplotype of the mouse line: H2-k. This sequence joins TRBV17 and TRBJ2-3; no clear D. The sequenced sample was CD4+ T cells sorted from a lymph node. The CDR3 DNA, read in part, is TGTGCTAGCAGTACAGCTAGTGCAGAA. Translating it yields CASSTASAE. The CDR3 in its entirety is CASSTASAETLYF.